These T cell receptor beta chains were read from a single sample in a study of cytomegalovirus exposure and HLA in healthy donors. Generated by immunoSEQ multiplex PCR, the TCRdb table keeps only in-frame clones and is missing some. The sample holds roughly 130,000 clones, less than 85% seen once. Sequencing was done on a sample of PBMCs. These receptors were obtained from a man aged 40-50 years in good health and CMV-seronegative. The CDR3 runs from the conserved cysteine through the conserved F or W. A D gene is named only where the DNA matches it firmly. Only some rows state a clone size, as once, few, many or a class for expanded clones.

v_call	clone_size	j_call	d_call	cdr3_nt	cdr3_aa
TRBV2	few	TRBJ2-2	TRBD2	TGTGCCAGCAGTGTTGTTCGGGGGGGCCAGGGGGAGCTGTTTTTT	CASSVVRGGQGELFF
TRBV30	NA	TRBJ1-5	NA	TGTGCCTGGAGTGTACTCACGGGGAATCAGCCCCAGCATTTT	CAWSVLTGNQPQHF
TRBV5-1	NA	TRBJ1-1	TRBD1	TGCGCCAGCAGCGACAGGGTTCCCCTGAACACTGAAGCTTTCTTT	CASSDRVPLNTEAFF
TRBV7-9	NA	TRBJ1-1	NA	TGTGCCAGCAGCCCACCCTCCCGGGGGATGAACACTGAAGCTTTCTTT	CASSPPSRGMNTEAFF
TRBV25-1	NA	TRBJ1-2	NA	TGTGCCAGCAGTGACAGGGTTGTTGGCTACACCTTC	CASSDRVVGYTF
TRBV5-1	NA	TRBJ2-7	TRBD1	TGCGCCAGCAGCCCCGCGGGTTCAACAGGGGGCTGGTACGAGCAGTACTTC	CASSPAGSTGGWYEQYF
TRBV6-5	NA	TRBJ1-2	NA	TGTGCCAGCAGTTACTCATCCCTCGGGGACACCTATGGCTACACCTTC	CASSYSSLGDTYGYTF
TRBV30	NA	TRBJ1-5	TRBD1	TGTGCCTGGAGTGTGGGGGACAGGTTAAATCAGCCCCAGCATTTT	CAWSVGDRLNQPQHF
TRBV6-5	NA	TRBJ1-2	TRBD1	TGTGCCAGCAGTTACGCACAGGGGCGTTCCTATGGCTACACCTTC	CASSYAQGRSYGYTF
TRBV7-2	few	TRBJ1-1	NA	TGTGCCAGCAGCCCTCTCGGGGGGCAAGGGGACACTGAAGCTTTCTTT	CASSPLGGQGDTEAFF
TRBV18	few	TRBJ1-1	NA	TGTGCCAGCTCACCATTGAGTAACACTGAAGCTTTCTTT	CASSPLSNTEAFF
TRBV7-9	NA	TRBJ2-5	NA	TGTGCCAGCAGCCCCGGCCCCGGGCGACAGGCCCAAGAGACCCAGTACTTC	CASSPGPGRQAQETQYF
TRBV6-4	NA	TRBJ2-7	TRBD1	TGTGCCAGCAGTCCCGGGACAGGTTACGAGCAGTACTTC	CASSPGTGYEQYF
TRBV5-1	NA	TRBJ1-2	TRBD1	TGCGCCAGCAGCCACGGGACAGGGGGCCTGGCCTATGGCTACACCTTC	CASSHGTGGLAYGYTF
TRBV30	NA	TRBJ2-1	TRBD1	TGTGCCTGGAGTATAGGACAGGGTCCCTACAATGAGCAGTTCTTC	CAWSIGQGPYNEQFF
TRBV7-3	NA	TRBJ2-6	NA	TGTGCCAGCAGCTTAACGGGGAGATACTCTGGGGCCAACGTCCTGACTTTC	CASSLTGRYSGANVLTF
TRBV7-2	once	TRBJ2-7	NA	TGTGCCGGCAGCTCAGGGTTAGGCGAGCAGTACTTC	CAGSSGLGEQYF
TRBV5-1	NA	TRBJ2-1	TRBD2	TGCGCCAGCAGCCCACCGGGACTAGTGAATGAGCAGTTCTTC	CASSPPGLVNEQFF
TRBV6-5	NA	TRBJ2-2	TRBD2	TGTGCCAGCGGGACTAGCGGACCCGGGGAGCTGTTTTTT	CASGTSGPGELFF
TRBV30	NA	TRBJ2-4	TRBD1	TGTGCCTGGACGGTAGGGGGCCTGGGGAACATTCAGTACTTC	CAWTVGGLGNIQYF
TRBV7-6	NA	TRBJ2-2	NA	TGTGCCAGTAGGGGGTTCACCGGGGAGCTGTTTTTT	CASRGFTGELFF
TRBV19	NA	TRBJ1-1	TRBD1	TGTGCCACCTCACAGGGGTTAACCACTGAAGCTTTCTTT	CATSQGLTTEAFF
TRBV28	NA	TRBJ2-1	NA	TGTGCCAGCAGTGGAACCCACAGTGAGCAGTTCTTC	CASSGTHSEQFF
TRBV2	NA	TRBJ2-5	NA	TGTGCCCGCGGAGGGACCGCACTGGGGGAGACCCAGTACTTC	CARGGTALGETQYF
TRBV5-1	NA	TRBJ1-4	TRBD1	TGCGCCAGCAGACCGGGGACAGGGGGTACTAATGAAAAACTGTTTTTT	CASRPGTGGTNEKLFF
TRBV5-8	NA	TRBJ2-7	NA	TGTGCCAGCAGCGTCGAGATCGTGGAGTACTTC	CASSVEIVEYF
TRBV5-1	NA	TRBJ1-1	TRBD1	TGCGCCAGCAGCTCCGGGACAGGGAACACTGAAGCTTTCTTT	CASSSGTGNTEAFF
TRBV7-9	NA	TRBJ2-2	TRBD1	TGTGCCAGCAGTCTGACAGGGGGCAACACCGGGGAGCTGTTTTTT	CASSLTGGNTGELFF
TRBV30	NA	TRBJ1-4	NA	TGTGCCTGGAGTGTAACGGCAGGGAACGAAAAACTGTTTTTT	CAWSVTAGNEKLFF
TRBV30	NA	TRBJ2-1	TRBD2	TGTGCCTGGGGGCCCCTGTGGCAGCGGGAGGTAGGGGATGAGCAGTTCTTC	CAWGPLWQREVGDEQFF
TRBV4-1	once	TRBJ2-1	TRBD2	TGCGCCAGCAGCCAAGATCCTCAAGGGGGAGCGGGAGGACGGAATGAGCAGTTCTTC	CASSQDPQGGAGGRNEQFF
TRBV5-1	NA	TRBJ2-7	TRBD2	TGCGCCAGCAGCCGCGGGACTAGCGGGTTAGACGAGCAGTACTTC	CASSRGTSGLDEQYF
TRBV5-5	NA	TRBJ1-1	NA	TGTGCCAGCAGATACGGACAGACGAACACTGAAGCTTTCTTT	CASRYGQTNTEAFF
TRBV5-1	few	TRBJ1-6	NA	TGCGCCAGCAGCGAGGGCGCTAATTCACCCCTCCACTTT	CASSEGANSPLHF
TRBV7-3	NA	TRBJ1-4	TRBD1	TGTGCCAGCAGCTCCCGGACAGGGGATGAAAAACTGTTTTTT	CASSSRTGDEKLFF
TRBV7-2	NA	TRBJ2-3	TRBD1	TGTGCCAGCAGCTTAGGAGGGGGCGGATCAAGCACAGATACGCAGTATTTT	CASSLGGGGSSTDTQYF
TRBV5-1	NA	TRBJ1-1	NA	TGCGCCAGCAGCTTGAACGGGGTCAACACTGAAGCTTTCTTT	CASSLNGVNTEAFF
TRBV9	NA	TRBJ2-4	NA	TGTGCCAGCAGCGTAGGTGTCGGGACAAAAAACATTCAGTACTTC	CASSVGVGTKNIQYF
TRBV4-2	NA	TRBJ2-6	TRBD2	TGTGCCAGCAGCCAAGTTAGCGGGGGGCACTCTGGGGCCAACGTCCTGACTTTC	CASSQVSGGHSGANVLTF
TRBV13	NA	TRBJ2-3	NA	TGTGCCAGCAGCCCTTACTCGCTCACTAGCACAGATACGCAGTATTTT	CASSPYSLTSTDTQYF
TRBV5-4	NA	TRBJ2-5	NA	TGTGCCAGCAGCCGATCTGCCGGGGTCCGAGAAGAGACCCAGTACTTC	CASSRSAGVREETQYF
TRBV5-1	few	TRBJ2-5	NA	TGCGCCAGCAGCTACGACAAGAGCCAAGAGACCCAGTACTTC	CASSYDKSQETQYF
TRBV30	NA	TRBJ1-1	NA	TGTGCCTGGAGTCCCATGGACAGAGAGAACACTGAAGCTTTCTTT	CAWSPMDRENTEAFF
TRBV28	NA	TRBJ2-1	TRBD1	TGTGCCAGCGCCTGGGGGGACAGGAACTACAATGAGCAGTTCTTC	CASAWGDRNYNEQFF
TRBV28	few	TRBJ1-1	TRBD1	TGTGCCAGCAGTCCGGACAGGGTAACTGAAGCTTTCTTT	CASSPDRVTEAFF
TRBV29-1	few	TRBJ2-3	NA	TGCAGCGTGGCACATGATACGCAGTATTTT	CSVAHDTQYF
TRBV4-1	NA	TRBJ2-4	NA	TGCGCCAGCAGCCAAGTAATTACAGACCTAGCCAAAAACATTCAGTACTTC	CASSQVITDLAKNIQYF
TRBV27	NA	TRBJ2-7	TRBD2	TGTGCCAGCACTGGGGCTAGCGGCAACTACGAGCAGTACTTC	CASTGASGNYEQYF
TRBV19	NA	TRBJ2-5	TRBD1	TGTGCCAGTAGTATCGGCGGACAGGCCAACCAAGAGACCCAGTACTTC	CASSIGGQANQETQYF
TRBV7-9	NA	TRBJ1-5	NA	TGTGCCAGCAGCTCTCAGGGTGGTCAGCCCCAGCATTTT	CASSSQGGQPQHF
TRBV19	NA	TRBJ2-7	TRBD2	TGTGCCAGTTCCTTCGGGACTAGCGGGGCCACCTACGAGCAGTACTTC	CASSFGTSGATYEQYF